The source of this T cell receptor beta chain is a study of blood T cell repertoires in COVID-19. Study information: Acute and convalescent COVID-19 specimens originated in the United States, Italy and Spain.

Per the original methods: Cell counts per sample came from amplifying reference gene primers. The data were produced by immunoSEQ multiplex PCR, yet TCRdb's version contains in-frame clones alone and is incomplete. From that table come the V and J calls and clone size; the DNA was used to work out D and trimming. The sample consists of some 170,000 clones, over 60% of them appearing once. Germline V CDR1 and CDR2: SGHTA, FQGNSA. V was trimmed by 1 base and J by 0 bases, leaving 9 bases between them. CDR3 length: 15 residues. This receptor was obtained from a man between 60 and 75 years old with acute or convalescent COVID-19. The specimen sequenced was peripheral blood. This rearrangement joins TRBV7-2 to TRBJ1-2, with D uncertain. The CDR3 region has the DNA TGTGCCAGCAGCTTAGTGGTCCGGGCTAACTATGGCTACACCTTC. Translation gives CASSLVVRANYGYTF.